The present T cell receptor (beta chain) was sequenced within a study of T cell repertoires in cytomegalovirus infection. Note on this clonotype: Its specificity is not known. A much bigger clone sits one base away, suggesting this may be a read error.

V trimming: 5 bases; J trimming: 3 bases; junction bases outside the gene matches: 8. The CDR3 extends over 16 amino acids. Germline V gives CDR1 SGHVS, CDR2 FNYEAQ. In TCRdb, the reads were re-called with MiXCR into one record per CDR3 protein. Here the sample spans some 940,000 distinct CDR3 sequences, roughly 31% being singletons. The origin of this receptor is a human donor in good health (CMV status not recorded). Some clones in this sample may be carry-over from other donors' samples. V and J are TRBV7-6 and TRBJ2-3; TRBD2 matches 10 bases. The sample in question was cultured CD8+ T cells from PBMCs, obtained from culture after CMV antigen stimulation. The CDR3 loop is CASSINSGGTTDTQYF. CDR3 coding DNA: TGTGCCAGCAGCATAAATAGCGGGGGGACAACAGATACGCAGTATTTT.